This T cell receptor (beta chain) was found in a study of shared clonotypes between healthy human individuals. Sequenced by immunoSEQ multiplex PCR; TCRdb stores in-frame clones only, minus some. This repertoire shows about 2,500,000 clones, around nine tenths found once; its top ten account for more than 0.12%. A note on this clone: Its target is unknown.

V trimming: 1 base; J trimming: 7 bases; junction bases outside the gene matches: 11. CDR1 is SGHAT, CDR2 FQNNGV, per germline. The CDR3 loop spans 17 amino acids. General study findings and limits: Shared across a few donors were approximately 5% of the naive CD4 clonotypes. Donor clonotype sharing was expected to depend on sequencing depth. Memory subsets generally showed smaller estimated richness than naive subsets did. Some clonotypes were shared by all four sorted-subset donors, while others were not shared. The non-shared ones had lower generation probabilities than the shared ones.

Sequenced: naive CD4+ T cells sorted from blood. Subset of the sample: CD45RA+ positively selected. The TCR sequence derives from a man between 18 and 35 years old in good health. V and J are TRBV11-2 and TRBJ2-1, with TRBD2 matching over 9 bases. The CDR3 region is CASSLGGWLAGSNEQFF. The CDR3 coding sequence is TGTGCCAGCAGCTTAGGAGGGTGGCTAGCGGGGTCAAATGAGCAGTTCTTC.